The T cell receptor (beta chain) described here comes from a study of shared clonotypes between healthy human individuals. Here immunoSEQ multiplex PCR was the method, and the copy in TCRdb shows in-frame clones only, minus some. The sample lists over a million clones, roughly 96% occurring once. In the case of this clone: Its specificity is unknown.

Germline V CDR1 and CDR2: SNHLY, FYNNEI. Trimming cost V 3 bases and J 3 bases; bases outside gene matches: 4. This CDR3 has 14 amino acids. Findings and limits, study-wide: Some clonotypes were shared by all four sorted-subset donors, while others were not shared. The non-shared ones had lower generation probabilities than the shared ones. Sampling included only blood; tissue repertoires likely differ.

This sequence joins TRBV2 and TRBJ2-5; 7 positions agree with TRBD1. This TCR derives from a man aged 25 to 40 in good health. The sequenced sample was naive CD4+ T cells sorted from blood. Documented subset: CD45RA+ positively selected. CDR3 sequence reads: CASSDWTGKETQYF. DNA for the CDR3: TGTGCCAGCAGTGATTGGACAGGAAAAGAGACCCAGTACTTC. Variable domain in full (rest from reference TRBV2 and TRBJ2-5): EPEVTQTPSHQVTQMGQEVILRCVPISNHLYFYWYRQILGQKVEFLVSFYNNEISEKSEIFDDQFSVERPDGSNFTLKIRSTKLEDSAMYFCASSDWTGKETQYFGPGTRLLVL.